The 27 T cell receptor beta chains listed next were all sequenced from one sample in a study of shared clonotypes between healthy human individuals. Profiled with immunoSEQ multiplex PCR; TCRdb holds only in-frame clones, not every one. Of about 380,000 clones listed, roughly 96% were seen once; the top ten hold approximately 0.32%. Sequencing input: memory CD8+ T cells sorted from blood. Subset given: CD45RO+ cells pooled with CCR7-negative TemRA cells. Receptor source: a man aged 30-40 years in good health.

The gene calls are TRBV19 and TRBJ1-1; the match to TRBD1 covers 7 bases. Germline lookup yields CDR1 LNHDA and CDR2 SQIVND (reference sequence). The length of the CDR3 is 15 residues. V lost 5 bases to trimming and J lost 2 bases; unmatched junction nucleotides: 8. The CDR3 sequence is CASSPTGKPNTEAFF. The CDR3 DNA is TGTGCCAGTAGTCCGACAGGGAAACCTAACACTGAAGCTTTCTTT.

In this sample, this clone turned up once. This chain connects TRBV7-3 to TRBJ2-5, with D hard to call. The CDR3 contains 15 residues. Deletions cut 5 bases from V and 1 base from J, with 14 bases between. The germline V gene has CDR1 SGHTA and CDR2 FQGTGA. The CDR3 DNA reads TGTGCCAGCAGCCCCACCCAGTTGATCCAAGAGACCCAGTACTTC. Encoded protein: CASSPTQLIQETQYF.

The CDR3 sequence: CASSIRLWGTEAFF. CDR3 in DNA: TGTGCCAGTAGTATCCGCCTGTGGGGGACTGAAGCTTTCTTT. The chain links TRBV19 to TRBJ1-1, with a tentative D call TRBD1 (5 bases). Germline loops: CDR1 LNHDA, CDR2 SQIVND (reference sequence). The CDR3 is made up of 14 amino acids. Trimming pared 3 bases from V and 5 bases from J, leaving 13 bases between.

This clone has a single count. J is TRBJ2-2 and V is TRBV28; TRBD2 agrees at 11 bases. Germline loops: CDR1 MDHEN, CDR2 SYDVKM. The CDR3 covers 16 residues. The junction had 0 bases not matched to a gene; V was cut back by 2 bases and J by 1 base. The DNA for the CDR3 is TGTGCCAGCAGTTTAGGGACTAGCGGGAACACCGGGGAGCTGTTTTTT. As protein: CASSLGTSGNTGELFF.

In its sample, this clone was seen once. The chain joins TRBV7-3 to TRBJ2-6; no clear D. Trimming left V 5 bases short and J 0 bases short, with 11 bases between. CDR3 size: 16 residues. Germline CDR1 is SGHTA and CDR2 is FQGTGA. CDR3 DNA: TGTGCCAGCAGCCTTACTCCCGGCTCTGGGGCCAACGTCCTGACTTTC. Translated, it gives CASSLTPGSGANVLTF.

This chain links TRBV6-1 with TRBJ2-2; perhaps TRBD2 as D (5 bases). The CDR3 has 14 amino acids. Trimming stripped 5 bases from V and 5 bases from J, with 12 bases between. Germline CDR1 MNHNS, CDR2 SASEGT. The CDR3 DNA reads TGTGCCAGCAGTCCACTAGATTTGACCGGGGAGCTGTTTTTT. Its translation is CASSPLDLTGELFF.

The V and J genes are TRBV10-2 and TRBJ2-5; perhaps TRBD2 as D (6 bases). The germline V and J ends were trimmed by 8 bases and 7 bases, with 17 bases remaining between them. CDR1 is WSHSY and CDR2 is SAAADI in the germline V gene. The CDR3 has 13 residues. The CDR3 is CASGIGGPGTQYF. DNA of the CDR3: TGCGCCAGCGGGATCGGGGGACCGGGGACCCAGTACTTC.

V usage is TRBV6-5 and J usage is TRBJ1-2, with 7 nucleotides matching TRBD1. The CDR3 extends over 15 amino acids. V gave up 0 bases and J gave up 4 bases; unmatched junction bases: 5. Germline assignment: CDR1 MNHEY and CDR2 SVGAGI. The CDR3 sequence is CASSYSTGRPYGYTF. The CDR3 DNA reads TGTGCCAGCAGTTACTCGACAGGGCGCCCCTATGGCTACACCTTC.

The V and J genes are TRBV30 and TRBJ2-3, with 9 bases fitting TRBD1. Germline trimming cut 7 bases from V and 1 base from J; bases unmatched to any gene: 6. The CDR3 covers 14 residues. The germline gives CDR1 GTSNPN, CDR2 SVGIG (reference sequence). The CDR3 spells CALDRDRGTDTQYF. CDR3 DNA: TGTGCCTTGGACCGGGACAGGGGCACAGATACGCAGTATTTT.

A remark on this clone: Other DNA sequences in this specimen translate into the identical CDR3. The rearrangement joins TRBV7-3 to TRBJ2-7, with 9 bases fitting TRBD1. Germline V CDR1 and CDR2: SGHTA, FQGTGA. The CDR3 extends over 13 amino acids. J lost 3 bases, V lost 3 bases, and 0 bases had no gene match. CDR3 in amino acids: CASSLTGGYEQYF. The CDR3 DNA reads as TGTGCCAGCAGCTTGACAGGGGGCTACGAGCAGTACTTC.

The chain joins TRBV12-2 to TRBJ2-7; the table's D call of TRBD1 was not tested on the DNA. TRBV12-2 represents a pseudogene. The CDR3 has 17 amino acids. In nucleotides, the CDR3 is TGTGCAAGTCGCTTAGAAGGGGATCCCGGGCGCTCCTACGAGCAGTACTTC. Amino acids: CASRLEGDPGRSYEQYF.

The gene calls are TRBV21-1 and TRBJ2-7; TRBD1 is the table's D call and was not checked against the DNA. TRBV21-1 is labeled a pseudogene. This CDR3 is built from 13 residues. This chain's CDR3 is CASSRDNSYEQYF. CDR3 bases: TGTGCCAGCAGCCGGGACAACTCCTACGAGCAGTACTTC.

The gene calls are TRBV7-9 and TRBJ1-1; D might be TRBD1 (5 bases). Trimming shortened V by 5 bases and J by 3 bases, and 16 bases separated the two germline ends. Germline values: CDR1 SEHNR, CDR2 FQNEAQ (reference sequence). This CDR3 has 15 residues. The CDR3 spells CASSPRGWADTEAFF. The CDR3 DNA sequence: TGTGCCAGCAGCCCGCGGGGGTGGGCAGACACTGAAGCTTTCTTT. Based on the CDR3 plus reference TRBV7-9 and TRBJ1-1, the full variable domain is DTGVSQNPRHKITKRGQNVTFRCDPISEHNRLYWYRQTLGQGPEFLTYFQNEAQLEKSRLLSDRFSAERPKGSFSTLEIQRTEQGDSAMYLCASSPRGWADTEAFFGQGTRLTVV.

Here the CDR3 reads CASSPVLGYEQYF. CDR3 bases: TGTGCCAGCTCACCTGTTTTGGGCTACGAGCAGTACTTC. The V gene is TRBV18, the J gene TRBJ2-7; D remains unclear. The CDR3 spans 13 residues. Trimming stripped 3 bases from V and 3 bases from J, with 9 bases between. The germline V gene encodes CDR1 KGHSH and CDR2 LQKENI.

The J gene is TRBJ2-4, the V gene TRBV6-1; D tentatively reads TRBD1 or TRBD2 (6 bases each). Germline V gene lookup returns CDR1 MNHNS and CDR2 SASEGT. The CDR3 has 14 residues. V shed 7 bases and J shed 4 bases, with 14 bases lying between them. The CDR3 spells CASTGQGGKNIQYF. The CDR3 DNA reads as TGTGCCAGCACCGGACAAGGGGGGAAAAACATTCAGTACTTC.

The chain employs TRBV25-1 and TRBJ1-2; D is unresolved. Trimming removed 3 bases at V and 8 bases at J, with 10 bases between. There are 12 residues in the CDR3. Germline CDR1 is MGHDK and CDR2 is SYGVNS. CDR3 residues: CASSETGLGYTF. In DNA, the CDR3 is TGTGCCAGCAGTGAGACGGGCTTGGGCTACACCTTC.

V and J are TRBV29-1 and TRBJ2-1; 9 bases are a match to TRBD2. Germline V gene data show CDR1 as SQVTM and CDR2 as ANQGSEA. The CDR3 has 16 residues. Trimming cost V 4 bases and J 0 bases; bases outside gene matches: 7. The CDR3 reads CSVVAGAFSSYNEQFF. DNA for the CDR3: TGCAGCGTTGTAGCGGGAGCCTTTAGCTCCTACAATGAGCAGTTCTTC.

V and J are TRBV7-9 and TRBJ2-5; TRBD1 matches at 9 bases. CDR1 is SEHNR and CDR2 is FQNEAQ in the germline V gene (reference sequence). With V trimmed by 4 bases and J by 4 bases, 1 base remained unmatched. This CDR3 is built from 13 residues. CDR3 protein: CASSSTGGETQYF. The CDR3, as DNA: TGTGCCAGCAGCTCGACAGGGGGAGAGACCCAGTACTTC.

This clone appeared a single time. Other DNA variants within this sample encode the same CDR3. The DNA of the CDR3 is TGTGCCAGCAGCGTAGCCCCTAGCGGGTACAATGAGCAGTTCTTC. This gives the protein CASSVAPSGYNEQFF. The chain recombines TRBV9 with TRBJ2-1, with TRBD2 identical over 8 bases. Germline assignment: CDR1 SGDLS and CDR2 YYNGEE. V was pared by 0 bases and J by 4 bases, with 3 bases of the junction left unmatched. CDR3 length: 15 amino acids.

The chain has TRBV7-9 and TRBJ1-3; D is possibly TRBD1 (5 bases). The V end lost 5 bases, the J end lost 1 base, and 18 bases lay between the germline ends. The CDR3 is 17 amino acids. Germline V gene lookup returns CDR1 SEHNR and CDR2 FQNEAQ (reference sequence). The CDR3 reads CASSDSGRVQSGNTIYF. CDR3 nucleotides: TGTGCCAGCAGCGATTCAGGGAGGGTGCAGTCTGGAAACACCATATATTTT.

This chain uses TRBV27 with TRBJ2-1; no clear D. Germline V lookup: CDR1 MNHEY, CDR2 SMNVEV (reference sequence). CDR3 size: 14 residues. Trimming removed 4 bases at V and 2 bases at J, with 9 bases between. CDR3 sequence: CASSSSAPYNEQFF. The CDR3 bases are TGTGCCAGCAGTTCTAGTGCGCCCTACAATGAGCAGTTCTTC.

The chain employs TRBV12-5 and TRBJ2-3; D is undetermined. The V end lost 6 bases, the J end lost 5 bases, and 15 bases lay between the germline ends. Germline-derived CDR1 and CDR2 are LGHNT and FRNRAP. CDR3 length: 14 residues. This CDR3 reads CASGPGLPGDTQYF. The DNA for the CDR3 is TGTGCTAGTGGCCCCGGGCTTCCCGGAGATACGCAGTATTTT.

This clone was picked up a small number of times. The CDR3 DNA reads as TGTGCCAGCAGTGAAGCAGTCAGGTGGAACACTGAAGCTTTCTTT. It translates to CASSEAVRWNTEAFF. The rearrangement uses TRBV6-1 and TRBJ1-1; no firm D call. The V and J ends lost 0 bases and 1 base respectively, with 9 bases between them. In germline, CDR1 is MNHNS, CDR2 SASEGT. The CDR3 loop spans 15 amino acids.

The gene calls are TRBV5-1 and TRBJ2-7; 11 bases map to TRBD2. Per germline, CDR1 SGHRS and CDR2 YFSETQ. V was clipped by 0 bases and J by 2 bases; unmatched bases: 4. The CDR3 totals 16 residues. In DNA, the CDR3 is TGCGCCAGCAGCTTGGAGGGGACTAGCGGAGCCTACGAGCAGTACTTC. It is translated as CASSLEGTSGAYEQYF. The full variable domain, with the rest looked up from reference TRBV5-1 and TRBJ2-7, is KAGVTQTPRYLIKTRGQQVTLSCSPISGHRSVSWYQQTPGQGLQFLFEYFSETQRNKGNFPGRFSGRQFSNSRSEMNVSTLELGDSALYLCASSLEGTSGAYEQYFGPGTRLTVT.

This chain uses TRBV7-9 with TRBJ2-7; 8 bases match TRBD2. V gave up 5 bases and J gave up 6 bases; unmatched junction bases: 12. The CDR3 loop spans 15 amino acids. Germline CDR1 is SEHNR and CDR2 is FQNEAQ (reference sequence). The CDR3 nucleotides are TGTGCCAGCAGCCCGGCCGGGACTAGAGTTCGCGAGCAGTACTTC. It specifies CASSPAGTRVREQYF. The complete variable domain, with remaining parts taken from reference TRBV7-9 and TRBJ2-7, reads DTGVSQNPRHKITKRGQNVTFRCDPISEHNRLYWYRQTLGQGPEFLTYFQNEAQLEKSRLLSDRFSAERPKGSFSTLEIQRTEQGDSAMYLCASSPAGTRVREQYFGPGTRLTVT.

The chain recombines TRBV10-3 with TRBJ2-1; possible D gene TRBD1, 7 bases. Germline V lookup: CDR1 ENHRY, CDR2 SYGVKD. V dropped 5 bases and J dropped 4 bases, with 15 bases sitting between them. CDR3 length equals 15 residues. The CDR3 protein is CAISRPGGGYNEQFF. CDR3 DNA sequence: TGTGCCATCAGTCGGCCAGGGGGAGGATACAATGAGCAGTTCTTC.

The V call is TRBV28, the J call TRBJ2-7; TRBD1 matches 9 bases. CDR3 length: 18 amino acids. The V gene's germline CDR1 is MDHEN and CDR2 SYDVKM. The V and J ends lost 3 bases and 4 bases, in that order; junction bases with no gene match: 16. The CDR3 region has the DNA TGTGCCAGCAGTTTCGCTAGGAGGGTTCGGGACAGGGTTTACGAGCAGTACTTC. Protein sequence: CASSFARRVRDRVYEQYF.